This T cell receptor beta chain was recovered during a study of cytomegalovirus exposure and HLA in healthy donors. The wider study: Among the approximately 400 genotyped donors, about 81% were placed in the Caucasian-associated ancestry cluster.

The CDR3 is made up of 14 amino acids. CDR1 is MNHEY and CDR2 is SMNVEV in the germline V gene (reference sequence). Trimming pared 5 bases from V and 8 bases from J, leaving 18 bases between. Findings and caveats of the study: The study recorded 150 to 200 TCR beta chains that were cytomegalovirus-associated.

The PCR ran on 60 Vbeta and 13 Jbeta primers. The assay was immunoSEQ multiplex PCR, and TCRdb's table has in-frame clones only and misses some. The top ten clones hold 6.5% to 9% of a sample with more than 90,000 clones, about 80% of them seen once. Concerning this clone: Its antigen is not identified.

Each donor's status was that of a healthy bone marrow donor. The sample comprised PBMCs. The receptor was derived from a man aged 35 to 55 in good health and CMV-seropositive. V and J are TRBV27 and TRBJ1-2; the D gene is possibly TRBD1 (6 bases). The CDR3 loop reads CASSPLGTLNGYTF. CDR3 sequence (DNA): TGTGCCAGCAGTCCCCTCGGGACACTTAACGGCTACACCTTC.